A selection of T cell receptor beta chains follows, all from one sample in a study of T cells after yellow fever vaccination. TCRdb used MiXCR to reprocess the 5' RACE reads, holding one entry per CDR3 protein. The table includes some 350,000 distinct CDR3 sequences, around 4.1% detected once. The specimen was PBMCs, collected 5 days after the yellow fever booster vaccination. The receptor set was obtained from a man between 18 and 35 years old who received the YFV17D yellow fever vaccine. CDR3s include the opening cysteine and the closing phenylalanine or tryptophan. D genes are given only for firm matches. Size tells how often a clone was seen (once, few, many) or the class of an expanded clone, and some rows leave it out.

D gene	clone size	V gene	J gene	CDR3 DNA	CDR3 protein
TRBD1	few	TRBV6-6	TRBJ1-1	TGTGCCAGCAGTTACTCGATCCAGGGGGGGGTCCCTACTGAAGCTTTCTTT	CASSYSIQGGVPTEAFF
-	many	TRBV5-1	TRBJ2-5	TGCGCCAGCAGCTTCGAGGGTTGGGAGACCCAGTACTTC	CASSFEGWETQYF
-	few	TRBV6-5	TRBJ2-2	TGTGCCAGCAGTTCGAACCAGGGGCGCAAGAACACCGGGGAGCTGTTTTTT	CASSSNQGRKNTGELFF
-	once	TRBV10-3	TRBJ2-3	TGTGCCATCAGTGATAACTATCCAGATACGCAGTATTTT	CAISDNYPDTQYF
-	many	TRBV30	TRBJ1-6	TGTGCCTGGCGAATTACTCCCAGCTCCTATAATTCACCCCTCCACTTT	CAWRITPSSYNSPLHF
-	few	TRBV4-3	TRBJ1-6	TGCGCCAGCAGCCAGAATCCTAGCGGGGCTAATTCACCCCTCCACTTT	CASSQNPSGANSPLHF
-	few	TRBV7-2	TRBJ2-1	TGTGCCAGCAGCTTCTTCCGCGATGAGCAGTTCTTC	CASSFFRDEQFF
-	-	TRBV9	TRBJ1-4	TGTGCCAGCAGCGTAGTCGGTATCCGGGCCTCCAATGAAAAACTGTTTTTT	CASSVVGIRASNEKLFF
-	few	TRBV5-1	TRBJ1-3	TGCGCCAGCAGCCGGGACATTGTCTCTGGAAACACCATATATTTT	CASSRDIVSGNTIYF
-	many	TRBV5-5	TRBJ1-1	TGTGCCAGCAGCCCTGGCCCTCCGGGTGGCACTGAAGCTTTCTTT	CASSPGPPGGTEAFF
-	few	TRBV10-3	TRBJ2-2	TGTGCCATCAGTGCGACAGGTAGCACCGGGGAGCTGTTTTTT	CAISATGSTGELFF
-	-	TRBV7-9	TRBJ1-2	TGTGCCAGCAGCTTAGCCCCGACTCCTAACTATGGCTACACCTTC	CASSLAPTPNYGYTF
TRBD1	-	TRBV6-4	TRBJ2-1	TGTGCCAGCAGTGACTCTCCCTGGACAGGGGGTATCAATGAGCAGTTCTTC	CASSDSPWTGGINEQFF
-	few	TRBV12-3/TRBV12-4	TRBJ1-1	TGTGCCAGCAGTTACATTGAAGGTACTGAAGCTTTCTTT	CASSYIEGTEAFF
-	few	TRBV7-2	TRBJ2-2	TGTGCCAGCAGCCGTAACTTGGACACCGGGGAGCTGTTTTTT	CASSRNLDTGELFF
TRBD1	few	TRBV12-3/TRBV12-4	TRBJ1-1	TGTGCCTGGTGCGACCAGGGGGGCACTGAAGCTTTCTTT	CAWCDQGGTEAFF
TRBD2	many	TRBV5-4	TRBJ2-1	TGTGCCAGCAGATCTAAGGCTAGCGGGGGTTTCAATGAGCAGTTCTTC	CASRSKASGGFNEQFF
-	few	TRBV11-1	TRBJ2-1	TGTGCCAGCAGCTCCCTCTTGAACAGGGAGTACCAGTTCTTC	CASSSLLNREYQFF
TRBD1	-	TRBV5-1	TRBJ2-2	TGCGCCAGCAGCCGCACAGGGGGCAAACCCGGGGAGCTGTTTTTT	CASSRTGGKPGELFF
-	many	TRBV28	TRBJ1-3	TGTGCCAGCAGAGGCTTAAGCTCTGGAAACACCATATATTTT	CASRGLSSGNTIYF
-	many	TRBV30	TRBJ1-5	TGTGCCTCCCTCCCGCGAGGGGAAGCCCAGCATTTT	CASLPRGEAQHF
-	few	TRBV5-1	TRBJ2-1	TGCGCCAGCAGCCTACCGACTGGTGAGCAGTTCTTC	CASSLPTGEQFF
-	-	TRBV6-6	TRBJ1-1	TGTGCCAGCAGTTCAACACAAGGGATCAGGACTGAAGCTTTCTTT	CASSSTQGIRTEAFF
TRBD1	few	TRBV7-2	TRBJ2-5	TGTGCCAGCAGCTTAAATGGACAGGGACAAGAGACCCAGTACTTC	CASSLNGQGQETQYF
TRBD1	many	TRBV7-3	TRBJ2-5	TGTGCCAGCAGCTGGGACAGGGAAGAGACCCAGTACTTC	CASSWDREETQYF
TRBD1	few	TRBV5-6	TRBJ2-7	TGTGCCAGCAGCTTCTGGACAGGGGGCGAGCAGTACTTC	CASSFWTGGEQYF
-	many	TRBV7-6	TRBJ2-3	TGTGCCAGCAGCCCTGGGGGGGGCCGGCAGTATTTT	CASSPGGGRQYF
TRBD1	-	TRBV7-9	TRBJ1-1	TGTGCCAGCAGCCCAGGGGGACAGGGGGCGCAAACTGAAGCTTTCTTT	CASSPGGQGAQTEAFF
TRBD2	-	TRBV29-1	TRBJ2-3	TGCAGCGTTCAACTAGCGGGGGGGAGCGCAGATACGCAGTATTTT	CSVQLAGGSADTQYF
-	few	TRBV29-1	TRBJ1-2	TGCAGCGTTGATGGTTGGGAGGACTTTGGCTACACCTTC	CSVDGWEDFGYTF
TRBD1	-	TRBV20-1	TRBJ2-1	TGCAGTGCTAGTCGCGACAGGGGCCTGAATGAGCAGTTCTTC	CSASRDRGLNEQFF
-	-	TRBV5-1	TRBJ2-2	TGCGCCAGCAGCTTGGACGTTTCGGGGACCGGGGAGCTGTTTTTT	CASSLDVSGTGELFF
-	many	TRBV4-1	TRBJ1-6	TGCGCCAGCAGCCACGGGAGCTCCTATAATTCACCCCTCCACTTT	CASSHGSSYNSPLHF
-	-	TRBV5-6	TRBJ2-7	TGTGCCAGCAGCTTCGGGAAATACGAGCAGTACTTC	CASSFGKYEQYF
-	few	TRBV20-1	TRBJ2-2	TGCAGTGCTAGACCAGGTCAAAAAAAGAGCCTGGGGACCGTTGGGGGGGAGCTGTTTTTT	CSARPGQKKSLGTVGGELFF
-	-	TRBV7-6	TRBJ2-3	TGTGCCAGCAGCTTTAACAGCCTCACAGATACGCAGTATTTT	CASSFNSLTDTQYF
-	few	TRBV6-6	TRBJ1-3	TGTGCCAGCAGTTACTCGATGAGCTCTGGAAACACCATATATTTT	CASSYSMSSGNTIYF